This T cell receptor (beta chain) was retrieved from a study of T cell clusters in autoimmune cytopenias. Study-wide results and caveats: No experiment has yet validated the function of the T cell clusters defined in silico.

TRB was amplified from around 0.25 ug of peripheral blood genomic DNA per sample. By frequency, this clonotype registers large (0.1 to 1%). Its specificity is not known. The CDR3 contains 13 residues. Germline-derived CDR1 and CDR2 are WSHSY and SAAADI. TRB rearrangements were amplified by touch-down multiplex PCR with mixed TRB-A/B primers. No DNA is given; TCRdb re-called the multiplex PCR reads and lists each CDR3 protein once. The repertoire table contains about 7,200 distinct CDR3 sequences. V gene TRBV10-2 combines with J gene TRBJ1-2; the TCRdb D gene call, TRBD1, has no DNA to confirm it. The sequence was collected from a human donor with an autoimmune cytopenia or autoimmune hepatitis (not recorded which). What was sequenced was peripheral blood. The CDR3 region is CASSPGETGGYTF.